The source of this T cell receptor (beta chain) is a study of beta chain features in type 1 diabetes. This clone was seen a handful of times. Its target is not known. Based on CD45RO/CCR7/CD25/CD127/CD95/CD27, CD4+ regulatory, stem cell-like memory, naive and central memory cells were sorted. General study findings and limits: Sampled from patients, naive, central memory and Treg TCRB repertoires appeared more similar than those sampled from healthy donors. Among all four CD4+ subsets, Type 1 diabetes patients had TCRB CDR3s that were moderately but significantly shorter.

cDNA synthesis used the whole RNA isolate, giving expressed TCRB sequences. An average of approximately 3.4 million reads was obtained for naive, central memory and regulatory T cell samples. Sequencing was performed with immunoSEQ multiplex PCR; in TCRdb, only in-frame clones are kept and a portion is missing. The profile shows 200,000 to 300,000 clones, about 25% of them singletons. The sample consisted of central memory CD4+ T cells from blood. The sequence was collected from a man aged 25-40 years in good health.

CDR3: CASSESWGRRDSYEQYF. As DNA, the CDR3 is TGTGCCAGCAGTGAATCCTGGGGACGCCGGGACTCCTACGAGCAGTACTTC. This sequence joins TRBV25-1 and TRBJ2-7; D possibly uses TRBD1 or TRBD2 (5 bases each). Trimming stripped 1 base from V and 0 bases from J, with 16 bases between. The CDR3 consists of 17 residues. The germline CDR1 and CDR2 sequences are MGHDK and SYGVNS.